This T cell receptor beta chain is drawn from a study of T cells in localized non-small cell lung cancer. CDR3 size: 15 residues. V lost 9 bases to trimming and J lost 0 bases, with 16 bases between them. The germline V gene encodes CDR1 SNHLY and CDR2 FYNNEI. The sample holds one count of this clone. Its antigen is undetermined. General observations from the study: Measurement of T cell clonality placed uninvolved adjacent lung highest, above the level in tumor. The study linked higher blood T cell density to longer overall survival. As only one tumor region underwent sequencing, heterogeneity remains possible. Across samples, adjacent lung featured a median roughly 50 of the top 100 tumor clones.

TCRdb's copy holds only in-frame clones and misses some; the assay was immunoSEQ multiplex PCR. The table records around 41,000 clones, roughly nine tenths of them present only once. The chain uses TRBV2 and TRBJ2-3, with TRBD2 as a possible D gene (6 bases). The clonotype comes from a woman aged 40-69 years with stage II lung adenocarcinoma. The specimen comprised PBMCs, sampled before any cancer treatment. The CDR3 protein is CASGTFPLSTDTQYF. In DNA form, the CDR3 reads TGTGCCAGTGGGACTTTTCCCCTCAGCACAGATACGCAGTATTTT.